Following are 30 T cell receptor beta chains from one sample sequenced in a study of regulatory T cells in long-lasting Graves disease. iRepertoire HTBI primers and Arm-PCR of CDR3 regions built TCR beta libraries. A single record per CDR3 protein comes from TCRdb applying MiXCR to the multiplex PCR reads. The sample lists about 430,000 distinct CDR3 sequences, about 21% occurring once. Time point: persistent/refractory GD, antithyroid drugs over 5 years with positive TRAb. The TCR library was made from RNA that had been extracted from PBMCs in TRIzol. The specimen comprised peripheral blood mononuclear cells (PBMCs), sampled when the disease was refractory, from a patient treated with antithyroid drugs. The source is a female donor with Graves disease.

This clonotype was seen at least ten times. The CDR3 DNA follows: TGTGCCAGCTCAACGAAGCTGGAGCTGAGAGAGACCCAGTACTTC. As protein: CASSTKLELRETQYF. This rearrangement joins TRBV28 to TRBJ2-5; D is unresolved. Germline V gene lookup returns CDR1 MDHEN and CDR2 SYDVKM. Deletions cut 8 bases from V and 4 bases from J, with 20 bases between. This CDR3 contains 15 residues.

This clonotype was counted between two and nine times. The chain employs TRBV6-1 and TRBJ1-1; D might be TRBD1 (6 bases). The germline CDR1 and CDR2 sequences are MNHNS and SASEGT. The length of the CDR3 is 12 residues. Trimming removed 8 bases at V and 4 bases at J, with 11 bases between. The CDR3 DNA is TGTGCCAGCGTAAGGGGGGGCACTGAAGCTTTCTTT. It yields the protein CASVRGGTEAFF.

This clonotype was counted at least ten times. V gene TRBV29-1 combines with J gene TRBJ2-5, with 7 bases identical to TRBD2. CDR3 length equals 12 residues. Trimming took 4 bases from V and 4 from J; bases not matched to a gene: 3. Germline V gives CDR1 SQVTM, CDR2 ANQGSEA. The DNA for the CDR3 is TGCAGCGTTGGACCGGGAGGAGAGACCCAGTACTTC. Translated, it gives CSVGPGGETQYF.

This chain joins TRBV3-1 and TRBJ1-1, with TRBD1 matching over 8 bases. CDR1 is LGHDT and CDR2 is YNNKEL in the germline V gene (reference sequence). Trimming took 4 bases from V and 10 from J; bases not matched to a gene: 8. The CDR3 extends over 13 amino acids. CDR3 amino acids: CASSPIQGAGAFF. The CDR3, as DNA: TGTGCCAGCAGCCCGATCCAGGGGGCGGGAGCTTTCTTT.

This chain uses TRBV7-9 with TRBJ1-2; a weak D match, TRBD1 (5 bases). CDR1 is SEHNR, CDR2 FQNEAQ, per germline (reference sequence). The CDR3 contains 15 residues. Trimming removed 1 base from V and 4 bases from J, with 13 bases in between. In DNA form, the CDR3 reads TGTGCCAGCAGCTTAGAAGAGGGGCGGGGCTATGGCTACACCTTC. This translates into CASSLEEGRGYGYTF.

Concerning this clonotype itself: No conserved phenylalanine or tryptophan ends this CDR3, so it is likely a read error. Here the CDR3 reads CASSSSSGSGGELFL. CDR3 in DNA: TGTGCCAGCAGTTCGAGTAGCGGGAGTGGTGGGGAGCTGTTTCTT. This chain connects TRBV12-3 or TRBV12-4 to TRBJ2-2; 9 nucleotides agree with TRBD2. V shed 4 bases and J 8 bases; nucleotides not matched to a gene: 8. This CDR3 region has 15 residues.

This clonotype has only a few counts. The chain joins TRBV7-9 to TRBJ2-7; 9 nucleotides align to TRBD1. The germline gives CDR1 SEHNR, CDR2 FQNEAQ (reference sequence). Unmatched junction bases numbered 8, after V lost 5 bases and J lost 6 bases. This CDR3 region has 14 residues. CDR3 nucleotides: TGTGCCAGCAGCCCCCCCGGGACAGGGACCGAGCAGTACTTC. Its translation is CASSPPGTGTEQYF.

This clonotype has more than one count but fewer than ten. The chain is built from TRBV27 and TRBJ2-7, with D perhaps matching TRBD2 (6 bases). This CDR3 is 14 amino acids long. CDR1 and CDR2 from the germline V gene are MNHEY and SMNVEV (reference sequence). Trimming took off 8 bases at V and 2 bases at J, with 16 bases between the two ends. CDR3 sequence (DNA): TGTGCCAGCTCCGCGTCCGGGGGTACCTACGAGCAGTACTTC. It encodes CASSASGGTYEQYF.

This clonotype was found many times. This chain connects TRBV12-3 or TRBV12-4 to TRBJ2-7; weak D call: TRBD1 (5 bases). Trimming removed 6 bases from V and 3 bases from J, with 12 bases in between. The CDR3 contains 13 residues. The CDR3 protein is CASSPDRSYEQYF. DNA for the CDR3: TGTGCCAGCAGCCCCGACAGAAGCTACGAGCAGTACTTC.

This clonotype was found a few times. The CDR3 protein is CASSFALYESGNIQYF. CDR3 coding DNA: TGTGCCAGCAGCTTCGCCCTCTACGAATCAGGAAACATTCAGTACTTC. J is TRBJ2-4 and V is TRBV5-6; D unresolved. V dropped 2 bases and J dropped 6 bases, with 18 bases sitting between them. CDR1 is SGHDT, CDR2 YYEEEE, per germline. There are 16 residues in the CDR3.

This clonotype came up many times. V gene TRBV28 combines with J gene TRBJ1-1, with unresolved D. CDR1 is MDHEN and CDR2 is SYDVKM in the germline V gene. There are 13 residues in the CDR3. V was clipped by 6 bases and J by 4 bases, with 12 bases between them. CDR3 sequence: CASRDVLLTEAFF. CDR3 DNA: TGTGCCAGCAGGGATGTACTTCTCACTGAAGCTTTCTTT.

The gene calls are TRBV12-3 or TRBV12-4 and TRBJ2-3, with TRBD2 as a possible D gene (6 bases). V lost 6 bases to trimming and J lost 4 bases, with 17 bases between them. The CDR3 has 15 amino acids. The CDR3 bases are TGTGCCAGCAGACACACTGGCGGGACCGCAGATACGCAGTATTTT. This encodes CASRHTGGTADTQYF.

This clonotype was detected ten times or more. The chain employs TRBV28 and TRBJ2-2, with D maybe TRBD1 (7 bases). The CDR3 contains 15 residues. The germline gives CDR1 MDHEN, CDR2 SYDVKM. V lost 7 bases to trimming and J lost 6 bases, with 18 bases between them. This CDR3 is CASTDDRAGSGELFF. The CDR3 nucleotides read TGTGCCAGCACCGATGACAGGGCGGGGTCCGGGGAGCTGTTTTTT.

The chain recombines TRBV7-9 with TRBJ1-2; 10 nucleotides line up with TRBD1. V gave up 4 bases and J gave up 5 bases; unmatched junction bases: 10. Germline-derived CDR1 and CDR2 are SEHNR and FQNEAQ (reference sequence). The CDR3 sequence is 16 residues long. The CDR3 sequence: CASSSGQGVWDYGYTF. CDR3 sequence (DNA): TGTGCCAGCAGCTCAGGACAGGGGGTATGGGATTATGGCTACACCTTC.

J is TRBJ2-5 and V is TRBV29-1, with unresolved D. The germline V gene encodes CDR1 SQVTM and CDR2 ANQGSEA. This CDR3 comprises 14 residues. Deletions cut 7 bases from V and 1 base from J, with 16 bases between. CDR3 bases: TGCAGCGCGGGTGATATAGGCGGCCAAGAGACCCAGTACTTC. This gives the protein CSAGDIGGQETQYF. The full variable domain, rest sourced from reference TRBV29-1 and TRBJ2-5, is SAVISQKPSRDICQRGTSLTIQCQVDSQVTMMFWYRQQPGQSLTLIATANQGSEATYESGFVIDKFPISRPNLTFSTLTVSNMSPEDSSIYLCSAGDIGGQETQYFGPGTRLLVL.

This clonotype came up many times. The genes are TRBV5-6 and TRBJ1-1, with TRBD1 matching 8 bases. The V gene's germline CDR1 is SGHDT and CDR2 YYEEEE. The CDR3 covers 14 residues. V lost 3 bases and J lost 2; bases outside the gene matches: 3. CDR3 bases: TGTGCCAGCAGCTATGGACAGGGAAACACTGAAGCTTTCTTT. Translating it yields CASSYGQGNTEAFF.

In this sample, this clonotype turned up many times. CDR3 loop: CAISALAGDLGETQYF. DNA of the CDR3: TGTGCCATCAGTGCGCTAGCGGGAGATCTAGGAGAGACCCAGTACTTC. The chain has TRBV10-3 and TRBJ2-5; 10 bases agree with TRBD2. Looked up from germline, CDR1 is ENHRY and CDR2 is SYGVKD. J gave up 4 bases and V 4 bases, and 9 bases lay outside the gene matches. The CDR3 is 16 residues long.

V gene TRBV19 combines with J gene TRBJ1-5; D unresolved. Germline loops: CDR1 LNHDA, CDR2 SQIVND (reference sequence). The V and J ends lost 5 bases and 6 bases respectively, with 11 bases between them. This CDR3 comprises 13 residues. The DNA of the CDR3 is TGTGCCAGTAGTCGACCTGTGGGTCAGCCCCAGCATTTT. This codes for CASSRPVGQPQHF.

This clonotype appeared many times. CDR3 nucleotides: TGTGCCAGCAGTCCCTGGGGACAGGGAGATCAGCCCCAGCATTTT. This gives the protein CASSPWGQGDQPQHF. The J gene is TRBJ1-5, the V gene TRBV28, with 9 bases aligning to TRBD1. In germline, CDR1 is MDHEN, CDR2 SYDVKM. The CDR3 has 15 amino acids. Trimming removed 5 bases from V and 5 bases from J; junction bases left unmatched: 7.

This clonotype was picked up many times. The chain recombines TRBV2 with TRBJ1-1, with no clear D. The V gene lost 4 bases and the J gene lost 1 base, with 10 bases spanning the gap. This CDR3 is 14 amino acids long. The germline V gene encodes CDR1 SNHLY and CDR2 FYNNEI. CDR3 sequence (DNA): TGTGCCAGCAGTGCTATACGGGAGAACACTGAAGCTTTCTTT. Its translation is CASSAIRENTEAFF.

This clonotype was counted many times. This chain uses TRBV10-3 with TRBJ1-1; tentatively, D is TRBD1 (6 bases). CDR3 length: 14 residues. Between the trimmed V and J ends, which lost 3 bases and 1 base, there was a span of 9 bases. Germline-derived CDR1 and CDR2 are ENHRY and SYGVKD. As DNA, the CDR3 is TGTGCCATCAGTGAAGCACAGGGGAACACTGAAGCTTTCTTT. Its protein product is CAISEAQGNTEAFF.

This clonotype was found many times. V and J are TRBV11-2 and TRBJ1-1; D is ambiguous. CDR1 is SGHAT and CDR2 is FQNNGV in the germline V gene. The CDR3 is 14 amino acids. Trimming took off 1 base at V and 3 bases at J, with 9 bases between the two ends. CDR3 sequence: CASSLGLRYTEAFF. CDR3 nucleotides: TGTGCCAGCAGCTTAGGTCTGAGATACACTGAAGCTTTCTTT.

A word on this clonotype: A far more abundant clone sits one base away, making this likely a read error. The chain combines TRBV27 with TRBJ1-4, with D hard to call. Trimming cost V 3 bases and J 4 bases, with 12 bases left between them. This CDR3 spans 15 amino acids. CDR1 is MNHEY and CDR2 is SMNVEV in the germline V gene (reference sequence). The CDR3 loop reads CASSFWSADNEKLFF. The CDR3 DNA sequence: TGTGCCAGCAGTTTCTGGTCAGCAGATAATGAAAAACTGTTTTTT.

This clonotype was observed a few times. The genes are TRBV28 and TRBJ2-7; D uncertain. From germline, CDR1 is MDHEN and CDR2 SYDVKM. V gave up 6 bases and J gave up 3 bases, with 9 bases separating them. The CDR3 is 12 residues long. In DNA form, the CDR3 reads TGTGCCAGCAGCCCGCAGCTCTACGAGCAGTACTTC. This gives the protein CASSPQLYEQYF.

A few counts support this clonotype. The chain is built from TRBV5-4 and TRBJ2-7, with 10 bases matching TRBD1. Germline assignment: CDR1 SGHNT and CDR2 YYREEE (reference sequence). V dropped 4 bases and J dropped 3; count of bases not matched to a gene: 7. This CDR3 is 15 amino acids long. The CDR3 reads CASSHWDRGSYEQYF. The CDR3 DNA sequence: TGTGCCAGCAGCCACTGGGACAGGGGAAGCTACGAGCAGTACTTC. The whole variable domain, remainder taken from reference TRBV5-4 and TRBJ2-7, is ETGVTQSPTHLIKTRGQQVTLRCSSQSGHNTVSWYQQALGQGPQFIFQYYREEENGRGNFPPRFSGLQFPNYSSELNVNALELDDSALYLCASSHWDRGSYEQYFGPGTRLTVT.

Concerning this clonotype: A read error is likely here: a far larger clone is one base away. This rearrangement joins TRBV11-2 to TRBJ2-1; no clear D gene. CDR1 SGHAT and CDR2 FQNNGV come from the germline V gene. The CDR3 loop spans 13 amino acids. Between the trimmed V and J ends, which lost 1 base and 10 bases, there was a span of 11 bases. The CDR3 DNA sequence: TGTGCCAGCAGCTTAGGGTCCCTCTACGAGCAGTTCTTC. Its protein product is CASSLGSLYEQFF.

This clonotype has at least ten counts. The V call is TRBV28, the J call TRBJ2-7; 11 nucleotides match TRBD1. Per germline, CDR1 MDHEN and CDR2 SYDVKM. The ends lost 2 bases at V and 2 bases at J; junction bases unmatched: 8. The CDR3 is 17 residues long. The CDR3 spells CASSLPGQGARTYEQYF. In DNA, the CDR3 is TGTGCCAGCAGTTTACCTGGACAGGGGGCGAGGACCTACGAGCAGTACTTC.

This clonotype has ten or more counts. CDR3 in DNA: TGTGCTAGTGGTTTGGTACAGGGGGGGATCGGCACCGGGGAGCTGTTTTTT. It encodes CASGLVQGGIGTGELFF. The rearrangement uses TRBV12-5 and TRBJ2-2; maybe TRBD1 (8 bases). CDR1 is LGHNT and CDR2 is FRNRAP in the germline V gene. The CDR3 sequence is 17 residues long. Trimming shortened V by 0 bases and J by 4 bases, and 15 bases separated the two germline ends.

This clonotype was counted at least ten times. The chain uses TRBV28 and TRBJ1-1; no clear D gene. Germline CDR1 is MDHEN and CDR2 is SYDVKM. V lost 7 bases to trimming and J lost 6 bases, with 12 bases between them. The length of the CDR3 is 12 residues. CDR3 sequence (DNA): TGTGCCAGCAAGACGCAGATCGCTGAAGCTTTCTTT. Protein: CASKTQIAEAFF. The full variable domain, rest sourced from reference TRBV28 and TRBJ1-1, is DVKVTQSSRYLVKRTGEKVFLECVQDMDHENMFWYRQDPGLGLRLIYFSYDVKMKEKGDIPEGYSVSREKKERFSLILESASTNQTSMYLCASKTQIAEAFFGQGTRLTVV.

Only a few counts were recorded for this clonotype. The J gene is TRBJ1-1, the V gene TRBV10-1; TRBD1 agrees at 9 bases. This CDR3 has 14 residues. In germline, CDR1 is WNHNN, CDR2 SYGVQD (reference sequence). V was pared by 4 bases and J by 5 bases, with 5 bases of the junction left unmatched. The CDR3 nucleotides are TGCGCCAGCAGTGCCGGGACAGGGTTAACTGAAGCTTTCTTT. Amino acids: CASSAGTGLTEAFF.